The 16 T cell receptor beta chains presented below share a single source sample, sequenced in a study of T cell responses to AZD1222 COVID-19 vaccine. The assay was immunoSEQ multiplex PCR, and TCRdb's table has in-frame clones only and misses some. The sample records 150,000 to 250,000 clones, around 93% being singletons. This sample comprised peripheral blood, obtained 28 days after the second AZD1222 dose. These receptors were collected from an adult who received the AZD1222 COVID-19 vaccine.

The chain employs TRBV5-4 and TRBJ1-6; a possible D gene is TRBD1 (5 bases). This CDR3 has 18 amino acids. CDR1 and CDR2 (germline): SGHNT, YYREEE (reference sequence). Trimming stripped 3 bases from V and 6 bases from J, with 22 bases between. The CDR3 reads CASSWVGRGLGGNSPLHF. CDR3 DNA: TGTGCCAGCAGCTGGGTAGGGAGGGGCCTGGGGGGTAATTCACCCCTCCACTTT.

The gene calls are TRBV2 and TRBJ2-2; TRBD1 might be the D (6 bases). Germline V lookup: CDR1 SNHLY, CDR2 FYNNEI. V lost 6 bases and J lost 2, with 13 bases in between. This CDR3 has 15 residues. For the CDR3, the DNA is TGTGCCAGCAGGCTCCGGGACATCAACACCGGGGAGCTGTTTTTT. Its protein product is CASRLRDINTGELFF. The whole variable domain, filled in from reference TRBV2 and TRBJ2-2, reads EPEVTQTPSHQVTQMGQEVILRCVPISNHLYFYWYRQILGQKVEFLVSFYNNEISEKSEIFDDQFSVERPDGSNFTLKIRSTKLEDSAMYFCASRLRDINTGELFFGEGSRLTVL.

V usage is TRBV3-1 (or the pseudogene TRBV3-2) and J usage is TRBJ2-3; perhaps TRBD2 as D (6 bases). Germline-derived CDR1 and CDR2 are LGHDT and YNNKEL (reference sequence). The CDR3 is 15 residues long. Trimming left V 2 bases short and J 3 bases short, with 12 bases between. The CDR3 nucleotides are TGTGCCAGCAGCCAACTCCAGGCGGGAACAGATACGCAGTATTTT. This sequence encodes CASSQLQAGTDTQYF.

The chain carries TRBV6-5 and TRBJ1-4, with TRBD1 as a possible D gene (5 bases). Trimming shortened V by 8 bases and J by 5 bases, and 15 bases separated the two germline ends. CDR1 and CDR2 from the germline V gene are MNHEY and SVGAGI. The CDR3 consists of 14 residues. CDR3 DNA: TGTGCCAGCCGACTCCGGTGGGGGAATGAAAAACTGTTTTTT. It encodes CASRLRWGNEKLFF.

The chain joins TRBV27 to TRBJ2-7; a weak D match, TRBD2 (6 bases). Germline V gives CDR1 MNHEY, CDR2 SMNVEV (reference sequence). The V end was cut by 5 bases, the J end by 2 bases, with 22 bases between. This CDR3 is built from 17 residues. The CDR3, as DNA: TGTGCCAGCAGTGGCGTCGGTCGAGCGGGCGTACCCTACGAGCAGTACTTC. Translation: CASSGVGRAGVPYEQYF.

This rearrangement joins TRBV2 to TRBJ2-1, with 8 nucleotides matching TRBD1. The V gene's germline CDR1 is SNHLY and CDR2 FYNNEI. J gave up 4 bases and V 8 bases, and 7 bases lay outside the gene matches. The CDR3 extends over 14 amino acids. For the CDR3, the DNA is TGTGCCAGCCTTGGACAGGGACCGTACAATGAGCAGTTCTTC. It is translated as CASLGQGPYNEQFF.

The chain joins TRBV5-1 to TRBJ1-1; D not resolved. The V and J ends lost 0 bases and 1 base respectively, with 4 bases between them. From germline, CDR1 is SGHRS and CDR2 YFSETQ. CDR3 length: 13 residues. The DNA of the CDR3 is TGCGCCAGCAGCTTGGAGTGGAACACTGAAGCTTTCTTT. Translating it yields CASSLEWNTEAFF. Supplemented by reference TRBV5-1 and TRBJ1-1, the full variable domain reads KAGVTQTPRYLIKTRGQQVTLSCSPISGHRSVSWYQQTPGQGLQFLFEYFSETQRNKGNFPGRFSGRQFSNSRSEMNVSTLELGDSALYLCASSLEWNTEAFFGQGTRLTVV.

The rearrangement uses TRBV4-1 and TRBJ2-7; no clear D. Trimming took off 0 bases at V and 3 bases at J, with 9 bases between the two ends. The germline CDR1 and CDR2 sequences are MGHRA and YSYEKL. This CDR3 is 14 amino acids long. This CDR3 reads CASSQDRAVYEQYF. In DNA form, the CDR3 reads TGCGCCAGCAGCCAAGATAGGGCAGTCTACGAGCAGTACTTC.

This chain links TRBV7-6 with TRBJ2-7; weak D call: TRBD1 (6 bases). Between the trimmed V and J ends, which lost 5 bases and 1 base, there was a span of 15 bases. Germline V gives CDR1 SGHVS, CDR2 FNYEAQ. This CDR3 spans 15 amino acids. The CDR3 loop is CASSLGGERSYEQYF. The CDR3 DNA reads TGTGCCAGCAGCCTAGGGGGTGAAAGGTCCTACGAGCAGTACTTC.

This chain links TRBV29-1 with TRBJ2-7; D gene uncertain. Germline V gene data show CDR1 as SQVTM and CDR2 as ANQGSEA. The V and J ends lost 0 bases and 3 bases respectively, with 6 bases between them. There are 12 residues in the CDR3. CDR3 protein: CSVEDVSYEQYF. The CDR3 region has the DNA TGCAGCGTTGAAGATGTCAGCTACGAGCAGTACTTC.

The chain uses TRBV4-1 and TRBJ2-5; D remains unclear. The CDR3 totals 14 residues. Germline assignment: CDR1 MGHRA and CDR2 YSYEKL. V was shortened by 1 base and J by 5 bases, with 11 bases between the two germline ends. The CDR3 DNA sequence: TGCGCCAGCAGCCAAGTATTGATGGCGGAGACCCAGTACTTC. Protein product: CASSQVLMAETQYF.

The CDR3 here is CASRRGLAGGSTGELFF. The CDR3 bases are TGTGCCAGCAGGAGAGGACTAGCGGGGGGGAGCACCGGGGAGCTGTTTTTT. The chain couples TRBV2 to TRBJ2-2; 15 positions agree with TRBD2. V was pared by 6 bases and J by 4 bases, with 6 bases of the junction left unmatched. Germline V gives CDR1 SNHLY, CDR2 FYNNEI. The length of the CDR3 is 17 residues.

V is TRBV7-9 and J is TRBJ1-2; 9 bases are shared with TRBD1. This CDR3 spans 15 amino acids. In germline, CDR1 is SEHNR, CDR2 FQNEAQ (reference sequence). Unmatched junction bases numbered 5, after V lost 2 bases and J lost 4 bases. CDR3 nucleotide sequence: TGTGCCAGCAGCTTAACCGGGACAGGGATCTATGGCTACACCTTC. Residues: CASSLTGTGIYGYTF.

The CDR3 loop is CATSRDPDRGAKLFF. The CDR3 bases are TGTGCCACCAGCAGAGATCCCGACAGGGGGGCAAAACTGTTTTTT. The chain has TRBV15 and TRBJ1-4; TRBD1 aligns across 9 bases. V dropped 0 bases and J dropped 10; count of bases not matched to a gene: 6. Germline V gene data show CDR1 as LNHNV and CDR2 as YYDKDF (reference sequence). The CDR3 is 15 amino acids.

The CDR3 coding sequence is TGTGCCTGGAGTGACCAGATTTCCGAGCAGTACTTC. Translating gives CAWSDQISEQYF. The chain is built from TRBV30 and TRBJ2-7; D is uncertain. V lost 1 base, J lost 6 bases, and 10 bases lay in between. In germline, CDR1 is GTSNPN, CDR2 SVGIG (reference sequence). The CDR3 length is 12 residues.

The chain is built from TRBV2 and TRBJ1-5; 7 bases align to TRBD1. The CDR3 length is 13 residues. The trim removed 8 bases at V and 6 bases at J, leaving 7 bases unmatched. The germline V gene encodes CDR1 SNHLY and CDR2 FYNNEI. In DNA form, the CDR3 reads TGTGCCAGCTCGACAGGGCAAGGTCAGCCCCAGCATTTT. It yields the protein CASSTGQGQPQHF.